The next 2 T cell receptor beta chains were all read from a single sample in a study of CD8 T cells in Susac syndrome. The RNA input was about 0.5 to 1 ug, and it was reverse transcribed with random hexamers. TCRdb re-called the immunoSEQ multiplex PCR reads through MiXCR, storing one row per CDR3 protein. The sample has around 150,000 distinct CDR3 sequences, 95% seen once. Sequencing input: CD4+ T cells from PBMCs. All receptors come from a human donor with Susac syndrome.

This sequence joins TRBV4-3 and TRBJ2-6; a weak D match, TRBD2 (5 bases). With 1 base removed from V and 4 bases from J, the gap between germline ends came to 14 bases. The CDR3 consists of 17 residues. The V gene's germline CDR1 is LGHNA and CDR2 YSLEER. The chain's CDR3 is CASSQGGTAGGANVLTF. DNA of the CDR3: TGCGCCAGCAGCCAAGGTGGCACTGCGGGCGGGGCCAACGTCCTGACTTTC.

The chain employs TRBV30 and TRBJ2-3, with D possibly being TRBD2 (5 bases). The CDR3 contains 13 residues. V gave up 3 bases and J gave up 6 bases, with 13 bases separating them. CDR1 and CDR2 from the germline V gene are GTSNPN and SVGIG (reference sequence). In DNA, the CDR3 is TGTGCCTGGAGCCAAAGGCGGGCGGATACGCAGTATTTT. It encodes CAWSQRRADTQYF.